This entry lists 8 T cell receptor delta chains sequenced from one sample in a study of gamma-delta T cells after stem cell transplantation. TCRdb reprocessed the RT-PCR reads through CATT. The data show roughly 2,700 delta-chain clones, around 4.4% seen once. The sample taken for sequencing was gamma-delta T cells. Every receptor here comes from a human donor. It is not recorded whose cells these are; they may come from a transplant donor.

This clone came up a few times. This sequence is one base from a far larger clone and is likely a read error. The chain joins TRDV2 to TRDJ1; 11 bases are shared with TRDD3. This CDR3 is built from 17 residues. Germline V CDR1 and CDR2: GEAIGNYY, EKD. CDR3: CARDTLGDTISTDKLIF. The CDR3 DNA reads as TGTGCCCGTGACACATTGGGGGATACGATTAGCACCGATAAACTCATCTTT.

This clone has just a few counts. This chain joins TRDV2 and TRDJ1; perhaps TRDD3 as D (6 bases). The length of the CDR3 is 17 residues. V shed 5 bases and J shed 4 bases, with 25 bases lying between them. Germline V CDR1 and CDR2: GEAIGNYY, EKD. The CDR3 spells CACGSLSPVWGNDKLIF. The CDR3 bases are TGTGCCTGTGGCTCTTTATCACCCGTCTGGGGAAACGATAAACTCATCTTT.

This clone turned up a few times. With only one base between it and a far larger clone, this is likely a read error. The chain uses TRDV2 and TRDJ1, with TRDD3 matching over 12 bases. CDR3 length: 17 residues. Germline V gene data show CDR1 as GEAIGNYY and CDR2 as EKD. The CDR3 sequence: CARDTLGDTGYTDKLIF. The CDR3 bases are TGTGCCCGTGACACACTGGGGGATACTGGTTATACCGATAAACTCATCTTT.

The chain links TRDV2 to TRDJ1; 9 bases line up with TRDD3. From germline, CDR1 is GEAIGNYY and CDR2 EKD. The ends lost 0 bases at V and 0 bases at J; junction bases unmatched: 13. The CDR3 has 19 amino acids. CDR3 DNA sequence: TGTGCCTGTGACACCGTGGGCGACGGGGGATACCCTAACACCGATAAACTCATCTTT. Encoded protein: CACDTVGDGGYPNTDKLIF.

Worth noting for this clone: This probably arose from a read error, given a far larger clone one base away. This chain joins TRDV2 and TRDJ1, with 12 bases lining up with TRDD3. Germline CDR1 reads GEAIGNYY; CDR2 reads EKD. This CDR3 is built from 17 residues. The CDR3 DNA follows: TGTGCCTGTGACACCTTGAGTACTGGGGGATACAACGATAAACCCATCTTT. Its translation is CACDTLSTGGYNDKPIF.

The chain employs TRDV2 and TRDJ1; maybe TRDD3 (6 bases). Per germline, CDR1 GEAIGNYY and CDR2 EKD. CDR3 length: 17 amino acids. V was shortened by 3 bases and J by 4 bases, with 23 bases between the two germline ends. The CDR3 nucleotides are TGTGCCTGTGACTCTTTATCACCCGTCTGGGGAAACGATAAACTCATCTTT. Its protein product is CACDSLSPVWGNDKLIF.

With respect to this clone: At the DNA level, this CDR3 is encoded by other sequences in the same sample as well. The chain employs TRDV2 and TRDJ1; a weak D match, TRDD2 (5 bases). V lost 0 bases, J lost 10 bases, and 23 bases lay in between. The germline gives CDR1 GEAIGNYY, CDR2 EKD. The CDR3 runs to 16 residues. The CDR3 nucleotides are TGTGCCTGTGACACCGCGGAACCTTCGTTCCCTCGTGGACTCATCTTT. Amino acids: CACDTAEPSFPRGLIF.

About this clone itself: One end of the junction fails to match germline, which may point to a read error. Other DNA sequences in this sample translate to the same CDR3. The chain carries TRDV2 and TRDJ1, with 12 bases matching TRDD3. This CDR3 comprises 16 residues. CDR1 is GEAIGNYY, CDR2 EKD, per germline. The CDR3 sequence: CACDQLGDTYTDKLIF. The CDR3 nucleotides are TGTGCCTGTGACCAACTGGGGGATACTTACACCGATAAACTCATTTTT.